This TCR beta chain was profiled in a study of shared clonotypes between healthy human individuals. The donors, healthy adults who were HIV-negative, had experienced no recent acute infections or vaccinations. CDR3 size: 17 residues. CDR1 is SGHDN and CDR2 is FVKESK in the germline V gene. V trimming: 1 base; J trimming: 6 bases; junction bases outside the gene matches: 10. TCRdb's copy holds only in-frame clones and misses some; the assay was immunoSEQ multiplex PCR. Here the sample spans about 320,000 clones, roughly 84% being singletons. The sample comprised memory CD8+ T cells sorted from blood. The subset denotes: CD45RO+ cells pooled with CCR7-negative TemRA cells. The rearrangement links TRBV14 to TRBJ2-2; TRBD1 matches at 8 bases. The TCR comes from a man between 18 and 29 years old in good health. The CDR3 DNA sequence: TGTGCCAGCAGCCAAGGCCGGGACAGGTCATTTGCCGGGGAGCTGTTTTTT. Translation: CASSQGRDRSFAGELFF.